This T cell receptor (beta chain) comes out of a study of blood T cell repertoires in COVID-19. Study overall: Donors in the United States, Italy and Spain gave samples during acute or convalescent COVID-19. Sample material is recorded as cDNA or gDNA derived from T cells, B-cell-depleted T cells, or PBMCs.

Using immunoSEQ multiplex PCR, the repertoire was profiled, and TCRdb retains in-frame clones only, with some absent. The table lists approximately 230,000 clones, roughly 80% of them singletons, with roughly 9.8% in the top ten. Trimming cost V 5 bases and J 1 base, with 20 bases left between them. Germline V gene data show CDR1 as MNHNY and CDR2 as SVGAGI (reference sequence). This CDR3 region has 17 residues. The sequencing sample was made of peripheral blood. This TCR came from a man of 80 years or more with acute or convalescent COVID-19. The V call is TRBV6-6, the J call TRBJ1-2, with D possibly matching TRBD1 (5 bases). In nucleotides, the CDR3 is TGTGCCAGCAGTCGACCCGGAGCACTCGGGGGTAACTATGGCTACACCTTC. Protein: CASSRPGALGGNYGYTF.